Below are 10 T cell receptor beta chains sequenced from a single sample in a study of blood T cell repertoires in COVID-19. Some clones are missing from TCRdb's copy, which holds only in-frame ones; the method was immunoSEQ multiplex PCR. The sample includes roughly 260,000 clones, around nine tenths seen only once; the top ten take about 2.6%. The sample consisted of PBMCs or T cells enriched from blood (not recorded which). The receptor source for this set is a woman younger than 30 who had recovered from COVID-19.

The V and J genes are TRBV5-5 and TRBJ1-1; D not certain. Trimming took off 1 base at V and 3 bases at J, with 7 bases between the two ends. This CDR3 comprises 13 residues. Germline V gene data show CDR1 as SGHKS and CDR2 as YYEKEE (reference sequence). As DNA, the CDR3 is TGTGCCAGCAGCTTGACGGCGGACACTGAAGCTTTCTTT. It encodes CASSLTADTEAFF.

As DNA, the CDR3 is TGTGCCAGCCTCGGCTTGCGGGGCTACACCTTC. Its translation: CASLGLRGYTF. The chain couples TRBV2 to TRBJ1-2; no clear D. Per the germline V gene, CDR1 is SNHLY and CDR2 is FYNNEI. V lost 8 bases to trimming and J lost 8 bases, with 12 bases between them. The length of the CDR3 is 11 residues. The entire variable domain, with the rest obtained from reference TRBV2 and TRBJ1-2, is as follows: EPEVTQTPSHQVTQMGQEVILRCVPISNHLYFYWYRQILGQKVEFLVSFYNNEISEKSEIFDDQFSVERPDGSNFTLKIRSTKLEDSAMYFCASLGLRGYTFGSGTRLTVV.

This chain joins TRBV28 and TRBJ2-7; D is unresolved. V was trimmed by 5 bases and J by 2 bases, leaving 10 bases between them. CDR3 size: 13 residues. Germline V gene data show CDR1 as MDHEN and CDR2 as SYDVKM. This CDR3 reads CASSPSFTYEQYF. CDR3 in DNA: TGTGCCAGCAGTCCCTCGTTTACCTACGAGCAGTACTTC. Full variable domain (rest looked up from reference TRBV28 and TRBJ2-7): DVKVTQSSRYLVKRTGEKVFLECVQDMDHENMFWYRQDPGLGLRLIYFSYDVKMKEKGDIPEGYSVSREKKERFSLILESASTNQTSMYLCASSPSFTYEQYFGPGTRLTVT.

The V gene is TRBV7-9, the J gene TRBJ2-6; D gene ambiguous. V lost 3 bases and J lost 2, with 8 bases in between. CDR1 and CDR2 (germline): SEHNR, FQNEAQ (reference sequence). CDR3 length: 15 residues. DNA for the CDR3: TGTGCCAGCAGCTTTGAGGAAACTGGGGCCAACGTCCTGACTTTC. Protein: CASSFEETGANVLTF.

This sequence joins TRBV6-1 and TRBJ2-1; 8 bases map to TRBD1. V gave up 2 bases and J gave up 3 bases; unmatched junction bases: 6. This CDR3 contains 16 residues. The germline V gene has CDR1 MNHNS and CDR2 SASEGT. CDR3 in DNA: TGTGCCAGCAGTGAATATGGGACAGGATACTACAATGAGCAGTTCTTC. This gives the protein CASSEYGTGYYNEQFF.

This CDR3 is CAWRTDRGNQPQHF. Written as DNA, the CDR3 is TGTGCCTGGAGGACCGACAGGGGCAATCAGCCCCAGCATTTT. This chain links TRBV30 with TRBJ1-5, with 7 nucleotides matching TRBD1. V lost 3 bases, J lost 2 bases, and 4 bases stayed unmatched. The V gene's germline CDR1 is GTSNPN and CDR2 SVGIG (reference sequence). The CDR3 is 14 amino acids.

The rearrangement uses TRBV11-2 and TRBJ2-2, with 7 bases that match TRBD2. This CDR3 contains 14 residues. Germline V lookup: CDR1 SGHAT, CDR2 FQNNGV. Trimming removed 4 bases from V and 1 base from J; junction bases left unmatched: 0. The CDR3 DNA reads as TGTGCCAGCAGCTCGGGGGGGAACACCGGGGAGCTGTTTTTT. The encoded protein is CASSSGGNTGELFF. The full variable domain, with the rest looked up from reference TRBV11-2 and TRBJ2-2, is EAGVAQSPRYKIIEKRQSVAFWCNPISGHATLYWYQQILGQGPKLLIQFQNNGVVDDSQLPKDRFSAERLKGVDSTLKIQPAKLEDSAVYLCASSSGGNTGELFFGEGSRLTVL.

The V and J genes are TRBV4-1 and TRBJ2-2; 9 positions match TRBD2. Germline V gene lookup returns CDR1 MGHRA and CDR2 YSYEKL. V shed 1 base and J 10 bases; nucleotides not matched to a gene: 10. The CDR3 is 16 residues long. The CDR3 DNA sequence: TGCGCCAGCAGCCAAGGACTAGCGGCCGGTTACGAGGAGCTGTTTTTT. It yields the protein CASSQGLAAGYEELFF.

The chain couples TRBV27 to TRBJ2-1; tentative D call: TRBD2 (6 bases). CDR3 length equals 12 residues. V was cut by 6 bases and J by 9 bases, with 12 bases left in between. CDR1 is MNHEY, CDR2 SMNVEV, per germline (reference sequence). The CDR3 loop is CASSPGGSEQFF. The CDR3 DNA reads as TGTGCCAGCAGCCCTGGGGGGAGTGAGCAGTTCTTC.

In DNA form, the CDR3 reads TGTGCCAGCAGACCCGCCGCAGGGATCATCGATGAGCAGTTCTTC. Translation gives CASRPAAGIIDEQFF. The rearrangement uses TRBV27 and TRBJ2-1; a weak D match, TRBD1 (5 bases). Trimming took off 6 bases at V and 8 bases at J, with 20 bases between the two ends. Germline-derived CDR1 and CDR2 are MNHEY and SMNVEV (reference sequence). The CDR3 runs to 15 residues.